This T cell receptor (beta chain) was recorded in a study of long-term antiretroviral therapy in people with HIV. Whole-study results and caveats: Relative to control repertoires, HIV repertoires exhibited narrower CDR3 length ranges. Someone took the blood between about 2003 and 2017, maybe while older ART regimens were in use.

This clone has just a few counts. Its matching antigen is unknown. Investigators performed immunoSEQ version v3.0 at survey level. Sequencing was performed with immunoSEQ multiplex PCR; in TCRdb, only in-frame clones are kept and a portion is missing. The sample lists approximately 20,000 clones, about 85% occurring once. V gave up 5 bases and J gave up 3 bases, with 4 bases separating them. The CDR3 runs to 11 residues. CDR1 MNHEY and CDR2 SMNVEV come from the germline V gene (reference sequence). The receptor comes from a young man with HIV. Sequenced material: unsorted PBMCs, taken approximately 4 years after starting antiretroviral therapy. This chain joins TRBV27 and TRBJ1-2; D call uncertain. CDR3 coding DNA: TGTGCCAGCAGTCCCTACTATGGCTACACCTTC. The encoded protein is CASSPYYGYTF.